Following are 24 T cell receptor beta chains from one sample sequenced in a study of T cell clonality in common variable immunodeficiency. Some clones are missing from TCRdb's copy, which holds only in-frame ones; the method was immunoSEQ multiplex PCR. The sample yields fewer than 75,000 clones, without any singletons. Input material: peripheral blood mononuclear cells. The source of these receptors is a person aged 18-70 years in good health.

This clone was counted many times. The chain's CDR3 is CASRYTSLVDEQFF. CDR3 DNA (partial): TGTGCCAGCCGTTATACTTCCCTTGTGGATGAG. V and J are TRBV2 and TRBJ2-1; no clear D. The read finishes 3 residues shy of the CDR3 end, and the germline J gene is used to complete it. The V gene's germline CDR1 is SNHLY and CDR2 FYNNEI. The CDR3 runs 14 residues. Trimming took 8 bases from V and 8 from J, leaving 19 bases between them. The full variable domain, with the rest looked up from reference TRBV2 and TRBJ2-1, is EPEVTQTPSHQVTQMGQEVILRCVPISNHLYFYWYRQILGQKVEFLVSFYNNEISEKSEIFDDQFSVERPDGSNFTLKIRSTKLEDSAMYFCASRYTSLVDEQFFGPGTRLTVL.

This clone occurred many times. This sample includes further DNA sequences coding for the same CDR3. The CDR3 reads CASRGLRSGANVLTF. The CDR3 bases that were read are TGTGCCAGCAGGGGACTCCGCTCTGGGGCCAACGTC. The chain employs TRBV2 and TRBJ2-6; TRBD2 might be the D (6 bases). The CDR3 end lies 3 residues beyond the end of the read and is filled in from the germline J gene. Trimming removed 6 bases from V and 0 bases from J, with 9 bases in between. This CDR3 is built from 15 residues. Germline-derived CDR1 and CDR2 are SNHLY and FYNNEI.

This clone was counted many times. The sequenced fragment ends 3 residues before the CDR3 boundary, so the rest is inferred from the germline J gene. The chain links TRBV2 to TRBJ1-1; D is undetermined. Looked up from germline, CDR1 is SNHLY and CDR2 is FYNNEI. The CDR3 has 13 amino acids. Trimming took off 4 bases at V and 0 bases at J, with 6 bases between the two ends. CDR3 DNA (partial): TGTGCCAGCAGTGTGGGCTTGAACACTGAA. Translation: CASSVGLNTE. The full CDR3 is CASSVGLNTEAFF.

This clone was counted ten times or more. From the germline J gene comes the end of the CDR3, since the read stops 3 residues before it. The rearrangement joins TRBV7-3 to TRBJ2-1; D is ambiguous. Germline CDR1 and CDR2: SGHTA and FQGTGA. The CDR3 loop spans 12 amino acids. The V gene lost 4 bases and the J gene lost 9 bases, with 10 bases spanning the gap. CDR3 protein: CASSSGGAEQFF. CDR3 bases read: TGTGCCAGCAGCTCCGGCGGCGCTGAG.

This clone has ten or more counts. The read falls 3 residues short of the CDR3 end, and the missing part is taken from the germline J gene. The rearrangement links TRBV7-9 to TRBJ2-1; possibly TRBD1 for D (6 bases). This CDR3 region has 13 residues. Deletions cut 8 bases from V and 8 bases from J, with 16 bases between. Germline V gene lookup returns CDR1 SEHNR and CDR2 FQNEAQ (reference sequence). CDR3 DNA (partial): TGTGCCAGCCAATCTGACAGGACAGATGAG. Its translation is CASQSDRTDE. In full, the CDR3 reads CASQSDRTDEQFF.

This clone was recorded at least ten times. Read coverage stops 3 residues before the CDR3 terminus; the germline J gene supplies the remainder. The chain carries TRBV29-1 and TRBJ2-1; 14 nucleotides line up with TRBD2. The CDR3 is made up of 14 amino acids. In germline, CDR1 is SQVTM, CDR2 ANQGSEA. Germline trimming cut 7 bases from V and 5 bases from J; bases unmatched to any gene: 4. The CDR3 bases that were read are TGCAGCGGGGGACTAGCGGGAGTAAACAATGAG. It specifies CSGGLAGVNNE. The complete CDR3 sequence is CSGGLAGVNNEQFF.

The table lists this clone with many counts. Read data end 3 residues before the CDR3 end; the end is taken from the germline J gene. The V gene is TRBV3-1 (or the pseudogene TRBV3-2), the J gene TRBJ2-2; D not resolved. This CDR3 is 14 amino acids long. Germline assignment: CDR1 LGHDT and CDR2 YNNKEL (reference sequence). Trimming cost V 2 bases and J 5 bases, with 9 bases left between them. The CDR3 bases that were read are TGTGCCAGCAGCCAATTGGGCGCAACCGGGGAG. Translation gives CASSQLGATGE. The whole CDR3 protein is CASSQLGATGELFF.

This clone was observed many times. The read halts 3 residues ahead of the CDR3 end, with the missing end drawn from the germline J gene. V is TRBV5-1 and J is TRBJ2-2, with a tentative D call TRBD1 (6 bases). This CDR3 has 14 residues. Germline assignment: CDR1 SGHRS and CDR2 YFSETQ. V gave up 3 bases and J gave up 3 bases, with 9 bases separating them. Incomplete CDR3 DNA: TGCGCCAGCAGCTCCGGACAGTACACCGGGGAG. This codes for CASSSGQYTGE. The whole CDR3 is CASSSGQYTGELFF.

This CDR3 reads CASSLVLAGDQETQYF. CDR3 DNA, as far as it was read: TGTGCCAGCAGCTTGGTGCTAGCGGGGGACCAAGAGACC. The chain employs TRBV5-4 and TRBJ2-5; 10 bases are a match to TRBD2. The read stops 3 residues short of the end of the CDR3; the missing end is completed from the germline J gene. V was clipped by 0 bases and J by 0 bases; unmatched bases: 2. The CDR3 extends over 16 amino acids. Per the germline V gene, CDR1 is SGHNT and CDR2 is YYREEE (reference sequence).

In its sample, this clone was seen many times. The CDR3 end is not reached by the read, which stops 3 residues before it; the germline J gene fills it in. This chain connects TRBV5-4 to TRBJ1-2, with 9 bases that match TRBD1. The V gene end was trimmed by 9 bases and the J gene end by 3 bases; junction bases not matched to a gene: 15. The germline CDR1 and CDR2 sequences are SGHNT and YYREEE (reference sequence). The CDR3 sequence is 16 residues long. This chain's CDR3 is CANSYTGGGVDYGYTF. The DNA read from the CDR3 is TGTGCCAACTCCTATACAGGGGGCGGGGTGGACTATGGC.

There are many counts of this clone. Read data end 3 residues before the CDR3 end; the end is taken from the germline J gene. The J gene is TRBJ1-2, the V gene TRBV5-1, with a possible D match to TRBD1 (6 bases). CDR3 length: 15 amino acids. Trimming removed 3 bases at V and 5 bases at J, with 17 bases between. CDR1 and CDR2 (germline): SGHRS, YFSETQ. The CDR3 sequence: CASSSSGASWYGYTF. The covered CDR3 bases are TGCGCCAGCAGCTCTTCAGGGGCCTCCTGGTATGGC.

Ten or more counts support this clone. The missing CDR3 end, 3 residues past where the read stops, is filled in from the germline J gene. The rearrangement joins TRBV28 to TRBJ1-1, with 7 positions matching TRBD1. Trimming at V came to 5 bases and at J to 0 bases, leaving 6 bases not matched to a gene. This CDR3 has 15 amino acids. Germline V gives CDR1 MDHEN, CDR2 SYDVKM. Partial CDR3 DNA: TGTGCCAGCAGTCCTCGACAGGGCTTGAACACTGAA. The encoded protein is CASSPRQGLNTE. The entire CDR3 is CASSPRQGLNTEAFF.

Many counts were recorded for this clone. The read ends 3 residues shy of where the CDR3 ends; the end is completed using the germline J gene. V usage is TRBV20-1 and J usage is TRBJ1-1; D perhaps matches TRBD1 (6 bases). The germline gives CDR1 DFQATT, CDR2 SNEGSKA (reference sequence). Trimming took off 3 bases at V and 6 bases at J, with 20 bases between the two ends. The CDR3 loop spans 15 amino acids. Partial CDR3 DNA: TGCAGTGCTAGGGGAGATCGGAGGACAGAGGCTGAA. Translation: CSARGDRRTEAE. The whole CDR3 sequence is CSARGDRRTEAEAFF.

This clone has ten or more counts. The read falls 3 residues short of the CDR3 end, and the missing part is taken from the germline J gene. The chain combines TRBV5-6 with TRBJ1-2; tentatively, D is TRBD1 (5 bases). Germline CDR1 and CDR2: SGHDT and YYEEEE. V dropped 0 bases and J dropped 4 bases, with 7 bases sitting between them. The length of the CDR3 is 13 residues. The DNA read from the CDR3 is TGTGCCAGCAGCTTGGCAGGGAGCTATGGC. It yields the protein CASSLAGSYG. The CDR3 in its entirety is CASSLAGSYGYTF.

The table lists this clone with many counts. The CDR3 is cut off 3 residues early in the read; its end comes from the germline J gene. The chain couples TRBV20-1 to TRBJ2-4, with D maybe TRBD2 (6 bases). CDR1 DFQATT and CDR2 SNEGSKA come from the germline V gene (reference sequence). The V and J ends lost 5 bases and 0 bases respectively, with 14 bases between them. This CDR3 spans 15 amino acids. The chain's CDR3 is CSAGRGSGAKNIQYF. The sequenced part of the CDR3 DNA is TGCAGTGCTGGCCGGGGGTCCGGAGCCAAAAACATT.

This clone was counted many times. The read ends 3 residues shy of where the CDR3 ends; the end is completed using the germline J gene. The J gene is TRBJ1-6, the V gene TRBV13, with a possible D match to TRBD1 (6 bases). Trimming took off 10 bases at V and 5 bases at J, with 15 bases between the two ends. In germline, CDR1 is PRHDT, CDR2 FYEKMQ (reference sequence). The CDR3 has 14 residues. This CDR3 is CATERTANNSPLHF. Incomplete CDR3 DNA: TGTGCCACCGAAAGGACAGCGAATAATTCACCC.

This clone was picked up many times. With the read ending 3 residues before the CDR3 end, the germline J gene is used to fill in that end. The genes are TRBV20-1 and TRBJ2-7; 7 nucleotides match TRBD1. CDR1 and CDR2 (germline): DFQATT, SNEGSKA (reference sequence). This CDR3 is built from 13 residues. The trim removed 3 bases at V and 1 base at J, leaving 3 bases unmatched. The chain's CDR3 is CSASGGQSYEQYF. The covered CDR3 bases are TGCAGTGCTAGTGGGGGACAGTCCTACGAG.

At least ten counts were recorded for this clone. The read ends 3 residues shy of where the CDR3 ends; the end is completed using the germline J gene. The gene calls are TRBV12-3 or TRBV12-4 and TRBJ1-2; D is unclear. V was cut by 4 bases and J by 3 bases, with 9 bases left in between. The CDR3 extends over 13 amino acids. The CDR3 reads CASSSWRDYGYTF. The covered CDR3 bases are TGTGCCAGCAGTTCCTGGCGGGACTATGGC.

The table lists this clone with many counts. From the germline J gene comes the end of the CDR3, since the read stops 3 residues before it. This chain connects TRBV2 to TRBJ1-6; 7 bases line up with TRBD1. Germline V CDR1 and CDR2: SNHLY, FYNNEI. The V gene end was trimmed by 4 bases and the J gene end by 6 bases; junction bases not matched to a gene: 9. The CDR3 has 16 amino acids. The CDR3 reads CASSVRQGPINSPLHF. The part of the CDR3 DNA that was read is TGTGCCAGCAGTGTCCGACAGGGCCCTATTAATTCACCC.

This clone has a count of ten or more. The read ends 3 residues before the CDR3 terminus; that terminus is restored from the germline J gene. V is TRBV29-1 and J is TRBJ1-1; D is ambiguous. Germline assignment: CDR1 SQVTM and CDR2 ANQGSEA. The V gene lost 4 bases and the J gene lost 6 bases, with 9 bases spanning the gap. The CDR3 is 11 residues long. The CDR3 loop reads CSVVTTPEAFF. The covered CDR3 bases are TGCAGCGTTGTGACAACGCCTGAA.

This clone appeared many times. The sequence runs out 3 residues before the end of the CDR3; the remainder is reconstructed from the germline J gene. This chain connects TRBV4-2 to TRBJ1-2, with D possibly being TRBD1 (5 bases). The CDR3 sequence is 14 residues long. Looked up from germline, CDR1 is LGHNA and CDR2 is YNFKEQ. CDR3 bases read: TGTGCCAGCAGCCAAGAAGGGGCAGGGAAGGGC. Its protein product is CASSQEGAGKG. The whole CDR3 sequence reads CASSQEGAGKGYTF.

The table lists this clone with many counts. Read coverage stops 3 residues before the CDR3 terminus; the germline J gene supplies the remainder. V gene TRBV27 combines with J gene TRBJ2-1; 7 bases match TRBD1. Trimming removed 5 bases from V and 5 bases from J; junction bases left unmatched: 3. This CDR3 is 13 amino acids long. From germline, CDR1 is MNHEY and CDR2 SMNVEV (reference sequence). The CDR3 spells CASSLGTDNEQFF. The covered CDR3 bases are TGTGCCAGCAGTCTAGGGACAGACAATGAG.

This clone has a count of ten or more. Read data end 3 residues before the CDR3 end; the end is taken from the germline J gene. The chain couples TRBV5-1 to TRBJ2-3, with 10 nucleotides matching TRBD2. The CDR3 loop spans 15 amino acids. The trim removed 4 bases at V and 2 bases at J, leaving 4 bases unmatched. Germline loops: CDR1 SGHRS, CDR2 YFSETQ. The CDR3 region is CASSPGLAATDTQYF. The sequenced CDR3 bases are TGCGCCAGCAGCCCCGGACTAGCGGCCACAGATACG.

This clone was observed many times. The read ends 3 residues shy of where the CDR3 ends; the end is completed using the germline J gene. The V gene is TRBV7-3, the J gene TRBJ2-2, with TRBD2 matching over 9 bases. CDR3 length: 16 residues. Germline CDR1 is SGHTA and CDR2 is FQGTGA. Losses at the gene ends were 5 bases for V and 6 bases for J; bases not matched to a gene: 10. The CDR3 bases that were read are TGTGCCAGCAGCCCGCTGGGACTAGCCACGCCCGGGGAG. This encodes CASSPLGLATPGE. The whole CDR3 protein reads CASSPLGLATPGELFF.